A single T cell receptor beta chain is shown here with its context. Its antigen is still unknown. No clone much larger than this one lies a single base away; base qualities are absent. The CDR3 holds 15 amino acids from the cysteine to the phenylalanine. Of the read, only the CDR3 DNA is kept; its 45 bases are in frame from base 1. V is pared back by 7 bases and J by 1 base, with 16 bases lying between the germline termini. For CDR1 and CDR2, the germline V gene lists SGHTA and FQGNSA. The immunoSEQ Assay, which uses bias-controlled multiplex PCR amplification of genomic DNA, was used to profile TCRbeta CDR3 regions. The authors processed their data as follows. The absolute abundance of each unique TCRbeta CDR3 region was quantified after sequences were collapsed and filtered. Differential abundance was tested with a binomial (Fisher-equivalent) model and with a beta-binomial model adding time-dependent variance fitted from healthy donors. Clones with fewer than 5 combined templates were removed, and differential abundance was called for clones with a Benjamini-Hochberg FDR below 0.01. Beta-binomial variance was modeled as a function of total template count across the two samples using the form v = (b*log(k)+a)^2. Held by TCRdb, this immuneACCESS table contains in-frame sequences only and omits some clones. Under half of the omission traces to an unresolved V gene where checked; the cause of the rest is unknown. From that table come the V and J calls and clone size; the DNA was used to work out D and trimming. In this sample the table shows around 130,000 clones, about 88% of which occur a single time. Of the sample, about 8% falls within the top ten clones.

No immune events such as infections were documented for the healthy donors during the collection period. Healthy-donor blood repertoires served as a training cohort to calibrate time-dependent variance in a beta-binomial model of T-cell clone differential abundance. The training cohort included around 10 healthy donors, of whom 3 were female and 7 were male. The donors were between roughly 29 and 70 years old, with an average age of approximately 45 years. Whole blood was collected from each healthy donor at three time points spaced two weeks apart and obtained from a commercial supplier. Genomic DNA was extracted from unsorted whole blood for immunosequencing. This entry belongs to a study of identifying expanded T cells in peripheral blood (dated by TCRdb to the late 2010s). A note on the overall study: Four technical replicates, made by sequencing separate aliquots from the same pool of genomic DNA, were compared pairwise. Overall results and qualifications from the work: It was expected by the authors that biological variance in healthy repertoires might increase further over much longer intervals, such as months to years. The binomial model flagged approximately 1.2 differentially abundant clones between technical replicates, compared with approximately 16 over around 2 weeks and 19 over four weeks. Across all healthy-donor time intervals, the beta-binomial model significantly cut both the number of clones called differentially abundant and the false-positive rate. Across all healthy donors, variance in clone template counts between approximately 2-week samples was found to increase significantly with total template count.

The receptor's source is a person between 18 and 75 years old in good health. The sample comprised blood. The chain links TRBV7-2 with TRBJ2-5; the D gene is perhaps TRBD2, on 5 matching bases. The nucleotides read TGTGCCAGCACCTCGGGCGGGTCAGTCCAAGAGACCCAGTACTTC. This yields the protein CASTSGGSVQETQYF.